One sample yielded the 18 T cell receptor beta chains listed below, sequenced in a study of post-analysis software for immune sequencing data (dated by TCRdb to the mid-2010s). These receptors are not linked to any known antigen. What the authors observed across the whole study: Patients showed significantly higher frequencies than controls for a handful of TRBV segments, among them TRBV5-6, TRBV5-1 and TRBV20-1.

The library was made by PCR. Sequencing was performed on an Illumina HiSeq 2500. To reduce PCR and sequencing biases, unique molecular identifiers were incorporated into the TCR beta cDNA libraries. Using fastp at Q25 and MiXCR, TCRdb reprocessed the public reads and kept productive beta chains. Here each entry gathers all rows of one CDR3 protein and keeps the most common genes and DNA. The sample table records hundreds of thousands of distinct CDR3 sequences; about 40% of these occur just once. Around 1.7% of the sample belongs to the ten largest clones. Material for sequencing was blood. The receptors shown here come from a girl between 10 and 17 years old with multiple sclerosis.

This clonotype was seen more than once but under ten times. DNA for the CDR3: TGCGCCAGCAGCCGCGACCGCTCGCAGGCCTACGAGCAGTACTTC. Its protein product is CASSRDRSQAYEQYF. V is TRBV5-1 and J is TRBJ2-7, with no clear D. The CDR3 consists of 15 residues. V lost 4 bases and J 2 bases, leaving 16 bases between the germline ends. From germline, CDR1 is SGHRS and CDR2 YFSETQ.

This clonotype was counted only a few times. This chain joins TRBV10-3 and TRBJ2-7; D is ambiguous. V dropped 4 bases and J dropped 4 bases, with 11 bases sitting between them. The CDR3 is 13 amino acids. Germline V lookup: CDR1 ENHRY, CDR2 SYGVKD. The CDR3 DNA is TGTGCCATCAGTGGCACAGAAGCTTACGAGCAGTACTTC. Amino acids: CAISGTEAYEQYF.

The rearrangement joins TRBV5-6 to TRBJ1-4; D gene uncertain. The CDR3 spans 12 residues. With 2 bases removed from V and 8 bases from J, the gap between germline ends came to 7 bases. Germline V gene data show CDR1 as SGHDT and CDR2 as YYEEEE. The CDR3 nucleotides are TGTGCCAGCAGCTTAAGGGAGGAAAAACTGTTTTTT. Protein product: CASSLREEKLFF.

The sample holds a few counts of this clonotype. The chain's CDR3 is CSATSNGGTDTQYF. In DNA form, the CDR3 reads TGCAGTGCTACATCCAACGGGGGCACAGATACGCAGTATTTT. The chain has TRBV20-1 and TRBJ2-3, with D tentatively TRBD2 (5 bases). The CDR3 contains 14 residues. The V end lost 4 bases, the J end lost 1 base, and 12 bases lay between the germline ends. Germline V CDR1 and CDR2: DFQATT, SNEGSKA (reference sequence).

Of note for this clonotype: A much larger clone lies one base from this, so it may be a read error. V usage is TRBV12-3 or TRBV12-4 and J usage is TRBJ2-3; 15 bases map to TRBD2. This CDR3 contains 15 residues. The CDR3 is CASSSGLAGGDAQYF. Written as DNA, the CDR3 is TGTGCCAGCAGTTCGGGACTAGCGGGAGGAGATGCGCAGTATTTT.

A remark on this clonotype: A read error may produce the germline difference seen at one junction end. V is TRBV27 and J is TRBJ1-5; D call uncertain. The CDR3 has 15 amino acids. Germline CDR1 MNHEY, CDR2 SMNVEV (reference sequence). The CDR3 DNA reads TGTACCAGCAGCCATTTTCTGGGCCCGAGCAGAACCCAGCATTTT. Encoded protein: CTSSHFLGPSRTQHF.

V and J are TRBV20-1 and TRBJ2-5; no firm D call. Trimming removed 3 bases at V and 1 base at J, with 6 bases between. The CDR3 has 12 residues. The germline gives CDR1 DFQATT, CDR2 SNEGSKA (reference sequence). Here the CDR3 DNA reads TGCAGTGCTAGGTCTATCCAAGAGACCCAGTACTTC. This codes for CSARSIQETQYF.

The chain is built from TRBV2 and TRBJ2-5; D is unresolved. The V end was cut by 7 bases, the J end by 1 base, with 10 bases between. CDR3 length: 13 residues. The germline V gene has CDR1 SNHLY and CDR2 FYNNEI. CDR3 in amino acids: CASTPWGQETQYF. The CDR3 region has the DNA TGTGCCAGCACTCCTTGGGGCCAAGAGACCCAGTACTTC.

This clonotype was counted between two and nine times. The chain employs TRBV11-2 and TRBJ2-5; the D is unclear. The V end was cut by 2 bases, the J end by 1 base, with 17 bases between. The germline V gene has CDR1 SGHAT and CDR2 FQNNGV. The CDR3 contains 17 residues. DNA of the CDR3: TGTGCCAGCAGCTTACTTAACCTCCCGTCCACCCAAGAGACCCAGTACTTC. This gives the protein CASSLLNLPSTQETQYF.

The rearrangement links TRBV3-1 to TRBJ1-6; tentative D call: TRBD1 (5 bases). With 0 bases removed from V and 3 bases from J, the gap between germline ends came to 9 bases. CDR3 length: 16 amino acids. CDR1 is LGHDT, CDR2 YNNKEL, per germline (reference sequence). CDR3 in DNA: TGTGCCAGCAGCCAAGATGGGGGGGTCTATAATTCACCCCTCCACTTT. It codes for CASSQDGGVYNSPLHF.

A word on this clonotype: Since a much larger clone is just one base distant, this may be a read error. The chain recombines TRBV29-1 with TRBJ2-7, with D unresolved. The germline CDR1 and CDR2 sequences are SQVTM and ANQGSEA. The V end lost 6 bases, the J end lost 7 bases, and 22 bases lay between the germline ends. The CDR3 spans 14 residues. This CDR3 is CSVGGAPRYNEQYF. CDR3 nucleotides: TGCAGCGTGGGCGGAGCGCCCCGCTACAATGAGCAGTACTTC.

The V and J genes are TRBV5-1 and TRBJ1-2; 8 bases are a match to TRBD1. V trimming: 1 base; J trimming: 7 bases; junction bases outside the gene matches: 9. CDR1 SGHRS and CDR2 YFSETQ come from the germline V gene. The CDR3 totals 15 residues. The CDR3 bases are TGCGCCAGCAGCTTGTCCCGGACAGGGTCGGGTGGCTACACCTTC. Translating it yields CASSLSRTGSGGYTF.

There are a few counts of this clonotype. The chain joins TRBV12-3 or TRBV12-4 to TRBJ2-5; 12 bases are shared with TRBD2. This CDR3 is 16 amino acids long. The ends lost 6 bases at V and 5 bases at J; junction bases unmatched: 10. The CDR3 DNA reads TGTGCCAGCAGCCCTGCTAGCGGGAGGGCCGGGGAGACCCAGTACTTC. It is translated as CASSPASGRAGETQYF.

This clonotype has a handful of counts. The chain links TRBV20-1 to TRBJ2-5; unclear D gene. CDR1 is DFQATT, CDR2 SNEGSKA, per germline (reference sequence). V shed 2 bases and J shed 5 bases, with 12 bases lying between them. The CDR3 runs to 13 residues. The CDR3 DNA sequence: TGCAGTGCTAGACCGCCCTTCGGGGAGACCCAGTACTTC. It is translated as CSARPPFGETQYF.

This clonotype was seen repeatedly, ten times or more. The chain has TRBV7-9 and TRBJ2-3; unclear D gene. V was shortened by 1 base and J by 0 bases, with 5 bases between the two germline ends. The CDR3 spans 14 residues. CDR1 is SEHNR and CDR2 is FQNEAQ in the germline V gene (reference sequence). CDR3 sequence: CASSLVASTDTQYF. The DNA of the CDR3 is TGTGCCAGCAGCTTAGTGGCCAGCACAGATACGCAGTATTTT.

J is TRBJ1-5 and V is TRBV2, with 8 bases lining up with TRBD1. The ends lost 6 bases at V and 1 base at J; junction bases unmatched: 5. This CDR3 spans 15 amino acids. Germline CDR1 is SNHLY and CDR2 is FYNNEI. Here the CDR3 DNA reads TGTGCCAGCAGAGGACAGGGAGAAAGCAATCAGCCCCAGCATTTT. Amino acid sequence: CASRGQGESNQPQHF.

This clonotype was counted between two and nine times. The V and J genes are TRBV12-3 or TRBV12-4 and TRBJ1-6; a possible D gene is TRBD1 (5 bases). The ends were cut back, 5 bases at V and 1 base at J, with 12 bases in the middle. The CDR3 is 16 amino acids. The CDR3 coding sequence is TGTGCCAGCAGTGACGCCAAGGGGTCCTATAATTCACCCCTCCACTTT. Its protein is CASSDAKGSYNSPLHF.

V and J are TRBV29-1 and TRBJ1-1; D ambiguous. V was clipped by 2 bases and J by 3 bases, with 10 bases between them. Germline V lookup: CDR1 SQVTM, CDR2 ANQGSEA. The CDR3 extends over 13 amino acids. The CDR3: CSVEWYTDTEAFF. CDR3 nucleotides: TGCAGCGTTGAATGGTACACGGACACTGAAGCTTTCTTT.